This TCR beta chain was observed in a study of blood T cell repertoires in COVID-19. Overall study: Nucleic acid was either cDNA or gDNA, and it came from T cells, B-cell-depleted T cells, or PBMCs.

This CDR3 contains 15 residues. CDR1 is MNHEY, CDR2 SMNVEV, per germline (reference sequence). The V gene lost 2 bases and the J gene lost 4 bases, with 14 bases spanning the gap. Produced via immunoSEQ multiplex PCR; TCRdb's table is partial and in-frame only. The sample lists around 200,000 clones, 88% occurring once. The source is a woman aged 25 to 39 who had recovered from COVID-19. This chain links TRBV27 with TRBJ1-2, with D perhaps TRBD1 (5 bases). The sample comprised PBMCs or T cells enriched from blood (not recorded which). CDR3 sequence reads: CASSLTITGSYGYTF. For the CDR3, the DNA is TGTGCCAGCAGTTTAACGATAACAGGTAGCTATGGCTACACCTTC.